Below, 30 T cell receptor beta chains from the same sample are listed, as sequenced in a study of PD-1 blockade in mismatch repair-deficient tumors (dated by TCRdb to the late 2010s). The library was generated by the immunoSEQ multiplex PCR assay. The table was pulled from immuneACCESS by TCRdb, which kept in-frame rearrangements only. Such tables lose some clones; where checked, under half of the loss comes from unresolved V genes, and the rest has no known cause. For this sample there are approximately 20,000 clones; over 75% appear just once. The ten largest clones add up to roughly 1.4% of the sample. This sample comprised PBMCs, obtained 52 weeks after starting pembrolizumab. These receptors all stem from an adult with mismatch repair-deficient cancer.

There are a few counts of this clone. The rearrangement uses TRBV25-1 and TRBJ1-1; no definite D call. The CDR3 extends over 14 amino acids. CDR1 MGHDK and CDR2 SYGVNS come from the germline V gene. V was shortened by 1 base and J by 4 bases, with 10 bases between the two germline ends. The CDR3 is CASSESTGSTEAFF. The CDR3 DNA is TGTGCCAGCAGTGAATCTACGGGGTCCACTGAAGCTTTCTTT.

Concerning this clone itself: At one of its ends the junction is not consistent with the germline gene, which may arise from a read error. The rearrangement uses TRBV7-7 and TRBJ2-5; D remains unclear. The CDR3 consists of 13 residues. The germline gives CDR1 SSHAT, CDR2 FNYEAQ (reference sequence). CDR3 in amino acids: CASSFVVRETQYF. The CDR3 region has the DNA TGTGCTAGCAGCTTCGTAGTTCGCGAGACCCAGTACTTC.

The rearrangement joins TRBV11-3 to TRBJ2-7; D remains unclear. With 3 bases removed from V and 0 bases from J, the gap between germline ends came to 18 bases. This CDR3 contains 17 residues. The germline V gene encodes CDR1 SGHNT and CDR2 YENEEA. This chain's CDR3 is CASSFWALNGSSYEQYF. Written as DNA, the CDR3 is TGTGCCAGCAGCTTTTGGGCCCTTAACGGTAGCTCCTACGAGCAGTACTTC.

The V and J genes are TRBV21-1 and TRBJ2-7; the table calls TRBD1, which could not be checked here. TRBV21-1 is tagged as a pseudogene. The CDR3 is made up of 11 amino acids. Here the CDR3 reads CASHPQFEQYF. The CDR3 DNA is TGTGCCAGCCATCCCCAGTTCGAGCAGTACTTC.

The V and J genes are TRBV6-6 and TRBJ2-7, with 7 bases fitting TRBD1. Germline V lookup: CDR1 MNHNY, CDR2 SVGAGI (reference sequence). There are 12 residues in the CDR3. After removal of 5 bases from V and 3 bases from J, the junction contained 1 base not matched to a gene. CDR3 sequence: CASSDRVYEQYF. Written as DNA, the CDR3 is TGTGCCAGCAGTGACAGGGTCTACGAGCAGTACTTC.

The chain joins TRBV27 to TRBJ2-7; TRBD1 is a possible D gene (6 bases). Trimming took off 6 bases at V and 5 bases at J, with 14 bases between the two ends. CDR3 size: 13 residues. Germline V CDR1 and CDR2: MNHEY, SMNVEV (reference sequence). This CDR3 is CASREGTNHEQYF. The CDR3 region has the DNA TGTGCCAGCAGAGAGGGGACAAACCACGAGCAGTACTTC.

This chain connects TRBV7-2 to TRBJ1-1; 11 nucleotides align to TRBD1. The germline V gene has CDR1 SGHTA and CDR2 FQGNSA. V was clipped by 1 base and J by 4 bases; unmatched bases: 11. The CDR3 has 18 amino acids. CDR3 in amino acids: CASSLGPEDRGLGTEAFF. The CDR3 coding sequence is TGTGCCAGCAGCTTAGGGCCCGAGGACAGGGGGCTGGGCACTGAAGCTTTCTTT.

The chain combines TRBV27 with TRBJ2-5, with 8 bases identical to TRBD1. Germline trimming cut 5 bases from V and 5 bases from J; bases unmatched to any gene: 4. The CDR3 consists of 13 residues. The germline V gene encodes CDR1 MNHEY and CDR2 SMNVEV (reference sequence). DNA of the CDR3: TGTGCCAGCAGTCAAACAGGGGGGGAGACCCAGTACTTC. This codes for CASSQTGGETQYF.

CDR3 DNA: TGCGCCAGCAGCGCGGCCCCTAACTATGGCTACACCTTC. Translation gives CASSAAPNYGYTF. The rearrangement links TRBV5-1 to TRBJ1-2; D unresolved. The germline gives CDR1 SGHRS, CDR2 YFSETQ. Trimming pared 4 bases from V and 0 bases from J, leaving 7 bases between. The CDR3 is made up of 13 amino acids.

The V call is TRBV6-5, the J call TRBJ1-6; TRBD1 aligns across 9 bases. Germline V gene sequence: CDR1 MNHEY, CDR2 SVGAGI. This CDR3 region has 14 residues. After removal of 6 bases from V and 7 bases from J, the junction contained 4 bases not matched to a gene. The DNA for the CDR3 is TGTGCCAGCAGGCGACAGGGGGAGAATTCACCCCTCCACTTT. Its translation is CASRRQGENSPLHF.

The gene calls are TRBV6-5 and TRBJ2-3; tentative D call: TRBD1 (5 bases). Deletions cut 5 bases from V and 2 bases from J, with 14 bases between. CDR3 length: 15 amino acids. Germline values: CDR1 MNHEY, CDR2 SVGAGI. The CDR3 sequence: CASSGLGASTDTQYF. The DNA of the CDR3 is TGTGCCAGCAGTGGCCTTGGGGCGTCCACAGATACGCAGTATTTT.

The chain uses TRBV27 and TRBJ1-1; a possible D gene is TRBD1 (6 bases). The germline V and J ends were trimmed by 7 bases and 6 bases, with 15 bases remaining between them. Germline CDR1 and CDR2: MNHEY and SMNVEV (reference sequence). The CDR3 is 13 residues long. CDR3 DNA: TGTGCCAGCATGAGGAGGGAGGGGGCTGAAGCTTTCTTT. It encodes CASMRREGAEAFF.

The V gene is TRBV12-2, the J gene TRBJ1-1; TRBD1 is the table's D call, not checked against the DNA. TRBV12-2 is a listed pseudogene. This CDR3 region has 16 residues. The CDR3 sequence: CASRPGTGTKNTEAFF. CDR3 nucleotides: TGTGCAAGTCGCCCGGGGACAGGTACCAAGAACACTGAAGCTTTCTTT.

CDR3 sequence reads: CASSLRTRAYEQYF. CDR3 nucleotides: TGTGCCAGCAGCTTGAGGACTAGAGCCTACGAGCAGTACTTC. V usage is TRBV5-8 and J usage is TRBJ2-5; 7 nucleotides align to TRBD2. TRBJ2-7 explains the end of the DNA better; the J call may be wrong. This CDR3 is 14 amino acids long. The germline V gene encodes CDR1 SGHTS and CDR2 YDEGEE.

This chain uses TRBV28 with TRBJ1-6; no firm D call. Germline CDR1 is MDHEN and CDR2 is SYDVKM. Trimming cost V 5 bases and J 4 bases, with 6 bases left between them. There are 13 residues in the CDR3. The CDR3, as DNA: TGTGCCAGCAGTCGGGAGTATAATTCACCCCTCCACTTT. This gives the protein CASSREYNSPLHF.

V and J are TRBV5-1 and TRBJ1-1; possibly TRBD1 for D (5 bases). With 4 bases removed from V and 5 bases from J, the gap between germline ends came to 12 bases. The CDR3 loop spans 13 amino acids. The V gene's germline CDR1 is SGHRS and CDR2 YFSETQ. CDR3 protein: CASSVATGTEAFF. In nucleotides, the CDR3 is TGCGCCAGCAGCGTGGCCACAGGAACTGAAGCTTTCTTT.

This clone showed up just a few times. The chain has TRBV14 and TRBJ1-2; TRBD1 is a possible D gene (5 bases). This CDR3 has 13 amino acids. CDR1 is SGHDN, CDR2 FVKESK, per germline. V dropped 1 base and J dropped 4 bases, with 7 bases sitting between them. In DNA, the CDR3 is TGTGCCAGCAGCCAAGCAGGGTTCTATGGCTACACCTTC. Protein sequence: CASSQAGFYGYTF.

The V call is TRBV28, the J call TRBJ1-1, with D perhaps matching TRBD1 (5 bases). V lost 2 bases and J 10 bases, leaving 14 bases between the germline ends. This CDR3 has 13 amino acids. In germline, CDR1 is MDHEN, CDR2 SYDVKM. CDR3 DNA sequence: TGTGCCAGCAGTTTAAGTGTGGGGCGGGGAGCTTTCTTT. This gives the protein CASSLSVGRGAFF.

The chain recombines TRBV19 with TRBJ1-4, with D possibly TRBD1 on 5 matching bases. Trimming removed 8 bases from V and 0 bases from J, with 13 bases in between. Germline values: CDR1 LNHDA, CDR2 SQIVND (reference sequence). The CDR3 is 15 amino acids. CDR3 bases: TGTGCCAGTGGCCGCGACAGCTCAACTAATGAAAAACTGTTTTTT. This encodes CASGRDSSTNEKLFF.

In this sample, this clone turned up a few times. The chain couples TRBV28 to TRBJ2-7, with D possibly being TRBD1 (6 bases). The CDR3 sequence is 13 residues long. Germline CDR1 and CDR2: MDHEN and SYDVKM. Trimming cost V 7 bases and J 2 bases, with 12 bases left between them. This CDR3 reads CASTTGTPYEQYF. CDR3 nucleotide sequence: TGTGCCAGCACCACCGGGACACCCTACGAGCAGTACTTC.

The CDR3 loop is CAWSVGAGVGEQYF. Here the CDR3 DNA reads TGTGCCTGGAGTGTCGGAGCGGGAGTAGGAGAGCAGTACTTC. The chain links TRBV30 to TRBJ2-7; 8 bases agree with TRBD2. Unmatched junction bases numbered 8, after V lost 0 bases and J lost 7 bases. From germline, CDR1 is GTSNPN and CDR2 SVGIG (reference sequence). The CDR3 runs 14 residues.

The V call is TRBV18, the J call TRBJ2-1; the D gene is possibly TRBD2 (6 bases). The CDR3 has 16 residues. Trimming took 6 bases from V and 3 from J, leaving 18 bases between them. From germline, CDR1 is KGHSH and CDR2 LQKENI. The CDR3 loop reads CASSHGGGNDYNEQFF. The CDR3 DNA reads TGTGCCAGCTCCCACGGTGGGGGGAATGACTACAATGAGCAGTTCTTC.

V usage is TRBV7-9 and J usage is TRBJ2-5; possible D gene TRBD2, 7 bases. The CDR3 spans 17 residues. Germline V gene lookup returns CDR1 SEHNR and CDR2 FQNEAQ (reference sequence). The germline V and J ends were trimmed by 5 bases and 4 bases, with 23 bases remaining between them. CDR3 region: CASSEASRGTIGETQYF. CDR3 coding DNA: TGTGCCAGCAGCGAGGCGTCGAGGGGGACTATAGGAGAGACCCAGTACTTC.

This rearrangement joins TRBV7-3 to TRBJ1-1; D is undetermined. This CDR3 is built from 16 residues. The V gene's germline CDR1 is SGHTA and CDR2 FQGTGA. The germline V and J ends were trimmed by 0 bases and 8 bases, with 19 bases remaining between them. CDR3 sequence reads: CASSLTAGRYSNEAFF. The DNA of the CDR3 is TGTGCCAGCAGCTTAACGGCGGGCAGGTACTCTAACGAAGCTTTCTTT. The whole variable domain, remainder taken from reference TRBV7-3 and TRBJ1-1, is GAGVSQTPSNKVTEKGKYVELRCDPISGHTALYWYRQSLGQGPEFLIYFQGTGAADDSGLPNDRFFAVRPEGSVSTLKIQRTERGDSAVYLCASSLTAGRYSNEAFFGQGTRLTVV.

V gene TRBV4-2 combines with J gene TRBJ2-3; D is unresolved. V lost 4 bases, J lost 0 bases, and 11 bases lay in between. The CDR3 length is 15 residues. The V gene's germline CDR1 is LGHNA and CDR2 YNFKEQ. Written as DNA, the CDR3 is TGTGCCAGCAGCCGTGAGAGCCTTAGCACAGATACGCAGTATTTT. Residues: CASSRESLSTDTQYF.

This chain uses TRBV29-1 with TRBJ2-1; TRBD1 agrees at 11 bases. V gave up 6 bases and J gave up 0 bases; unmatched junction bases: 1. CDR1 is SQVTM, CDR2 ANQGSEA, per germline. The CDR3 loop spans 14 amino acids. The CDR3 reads CSVGTGGSYNEQFF. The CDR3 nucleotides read TGCAGCGTAGGGACAGGGGGCTCCTACAATGAGCAGTTCTTC.

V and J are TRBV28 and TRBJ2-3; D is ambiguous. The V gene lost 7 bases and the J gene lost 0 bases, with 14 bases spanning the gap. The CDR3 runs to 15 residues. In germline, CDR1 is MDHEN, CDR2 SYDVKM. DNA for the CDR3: TGTGCCAGCACCGAAACTGCTTTTAGCACAGATACGCAGTATTTT. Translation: CASTETAFSTDTQYF.

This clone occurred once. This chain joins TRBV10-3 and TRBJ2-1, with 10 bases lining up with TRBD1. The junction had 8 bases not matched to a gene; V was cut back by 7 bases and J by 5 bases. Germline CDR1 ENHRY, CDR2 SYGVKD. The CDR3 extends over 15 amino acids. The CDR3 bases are TGTGCCATCAATACCGGGACAGGGGCGGACAATGAGCAGTTCTTC. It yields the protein CAINTGTGADNEQFF.

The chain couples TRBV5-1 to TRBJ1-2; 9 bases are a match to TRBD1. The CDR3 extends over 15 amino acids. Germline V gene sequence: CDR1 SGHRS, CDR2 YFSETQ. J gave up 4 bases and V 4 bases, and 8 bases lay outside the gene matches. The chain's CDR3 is CASSLDRGPTYGYTF. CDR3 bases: TGCGCCAGCAGCCTGGACAGGGGCCCGACCTATGGCTACACCTTC.

The CDR3 DNA is TGTGCCACCAAATCTAGCGGCTCCTACGAGCAGTACTTC. Amino acids: CATKSSGSYEQYF. This chain connects TRBV6-5 to TRBJ2-7, with 7 bases that match TRBD2. This CDR3 has 13 residues. Per the germline V gene, CDR1 is MNHEY and CDR2 is SVGAGI. With 10 bases clipped from V and 0 bases from J, the junction kept 6 bases outside the gene matches.